This T cell receptor beta chain was recovered during a study of metastatic and nonmetastatic thyroid tumors. No treatment had been given to any patient before thyroid surgery. Via MiXCR, TCRdb re-called the PCR reads. There are fewer than 55,000 clones in the sample; less than 20% occur only once, and about 20% lies in the top ten. Trimming took 0 bases from V and 2 from J, leaving 18 bases between them. CDR3 size: 17 residues. The germline V gene encodes CDR1 SGHRS and CDR2 YFSETQ. The sequenced sample consisted of blood. The rearrangement links TRBV5-1 to TRBJ2-7, with no clear D. The source is a female donor with papillary thyroid cancer or a benign thyroid nodule (not recorded which). Some clones in this sample may be carry-over from other donors' samples. CDR3 residues: CASSLGLSVGPPYEQYF. The DNA of the CDR3 is TGCGCCAGCAGCTTGGGCCTATCGGTAGGCCCCCCCTACGAGCAGTACTTC.